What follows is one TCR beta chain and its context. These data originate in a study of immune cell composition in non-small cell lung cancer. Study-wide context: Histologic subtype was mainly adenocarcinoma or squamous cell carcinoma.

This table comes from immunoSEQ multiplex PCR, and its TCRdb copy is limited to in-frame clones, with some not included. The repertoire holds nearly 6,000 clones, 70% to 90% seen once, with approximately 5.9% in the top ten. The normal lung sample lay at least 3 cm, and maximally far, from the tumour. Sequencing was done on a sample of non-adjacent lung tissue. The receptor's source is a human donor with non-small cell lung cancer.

The CDR3 loop is CAWSWGGTAYNYGYTF. For the CDR3, the DNA is TGTGCCTGGAGTTGGGGCGGGACAGCTTATAACTATGGCTACACCTTC. This sequence joins TRBV30 and TRBJ1-2; the match to TRBD1 covers 7 bases. The J segment lost 1 base and the V segment lost 2 bases, leaving 10 bases of the junction unmatched. Germline CDR1 is GTSNPN and CDR2 is SVGIG (reference sequence). The CDR3 extends over 16 amino acids.